This T cell receptor (beta chain) was identified during a study of blood T cell repertoires in COVID-19. Study details: Donors in the United States, Italy and Spain gave samples during acute or convalescent COVID-19. Sample material is recorded as cDNA or gDNA derived from T cells, B-cell-depleted T cells, or PBMCs.

Source study methods: The assay estimated nucleated cells by amplifying reference gene primers. Some clones are missing from TCRdb's copy, which holds only in-frame ones; the method was immunoSEQ multiplex PCR. V, J and clone size derive from that table, while D and trimming were established from the DNA sequence. The repertoire holds about 97,000 clones, with approximately 89% as singletons. Trimming removed 6 bases at V and 7 bases at J, with 22 bases between. The germline V gene encodes CDR1 KGHSH and CDR2 LQKENI. The CDR3 covers 16 residues. The TCR sequence derives from a human donor in a cohort sampled during active COVID-19. The chain couples TRBV18 to TRBJ2-1; tentatively, D is TRBD2 (6 bases). The sequenced sample consisted of peripheral blood. Here the CDR3 DNA reads TGTGCCAGCTCCCCCAGCACCGCGGGGATATGGAATGAGCAGTTCTTC. This codes for CASSPSTAGIWNEQFF.